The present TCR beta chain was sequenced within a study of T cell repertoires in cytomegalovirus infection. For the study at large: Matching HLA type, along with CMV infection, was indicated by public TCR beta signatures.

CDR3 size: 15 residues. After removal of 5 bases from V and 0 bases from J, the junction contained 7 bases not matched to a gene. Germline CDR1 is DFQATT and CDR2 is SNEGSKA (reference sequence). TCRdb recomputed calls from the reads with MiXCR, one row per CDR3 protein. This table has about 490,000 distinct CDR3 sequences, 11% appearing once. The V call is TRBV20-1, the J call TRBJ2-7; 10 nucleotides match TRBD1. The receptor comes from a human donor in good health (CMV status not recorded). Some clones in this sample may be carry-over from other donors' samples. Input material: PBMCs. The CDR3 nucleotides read TGCAGTGCTCCCGATGACAGGGGGCTCTCCTACGAGCAGTACTTC. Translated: CSAPDDRGLSYEQYF.